This entry concerns a single TCR beta chain. Its target is not known. The data originate from a study of cytomegalovirus exposure and HLA in healthy donors. About the research overall: HLA-typed donors contributed about 85 million unique TCRs, which were held in an early data release. Study observations and caveats: The records held CMV serostatus as the only immune exposure information. Later genetic work tied a missense DCLRE1C variant to beta-chain V and J trimming. While the bulk of TCR sequences proved rare, some public TCRs turned up in many donors.

Primers: 60 Vbeta forward and 13 Jbeta reverse. This table comes from immunoSEQ multiplex PCR, and its TCRdb copy is limited to in-frame clones, with some not included. The table lists over 150,000 clones, roughly 76% of them singletons, with about 13% in the top ten. CDR1 and CDR2 (germline): MNHEY, SVGAGI. V gave up 5 bases and J gave up 4 bases, with 15 bases separating them. The CDR3 covers 15 residues. This TCR was recovered from a woman in her 50s in good health and CMV-seronegative. Sequenced: PBMCs. The chain couples TRBV6-5 to TRBJ1-5; a weak D match, TRBD1 (5 bases). The CDR3 spells CASSPLPRGNQPQHF. In DNA, the CDR3 is TGTGCCAGCAGTCCCCTCCCCCGGGGGAATCAGCCCCAGCATTTT.